This TCR beta chain was sequenced for a study of neurological immune-mediated disorders. This clonotype was counted many times. By 5'RACE with 10-nucleotide random UMIs, the cDNA was made. TCRdb re-called the 5' RACE reads through MiXCR, storing one row per CDR3 protein. The top ten hold 1.7% of the sample, which has under 80,000 distinct CDR3 sequences, roughly 9.9% seen once. Unmatched junction bases numbered 6, after V lost 5 bases and J lost 2 bases. Germline V CDR1 and CDR2: LGHNA, YNFKEQ. There are 16 residues in the CDR3. Input material: PBMCs. The V and J genes are TRBV4-2 and TRBJ1-5; the match to TRBD1 covers 10 bases. This TCR was sampled from a man aged 45-60 years in good health. DNA for the CDR3: TGTGCCAGCAGCGACCCGACAGGGGGCGGCAATCAGCCCCAGCATTTT. Translated, it gives CASSDPTGGGNQPQHF.